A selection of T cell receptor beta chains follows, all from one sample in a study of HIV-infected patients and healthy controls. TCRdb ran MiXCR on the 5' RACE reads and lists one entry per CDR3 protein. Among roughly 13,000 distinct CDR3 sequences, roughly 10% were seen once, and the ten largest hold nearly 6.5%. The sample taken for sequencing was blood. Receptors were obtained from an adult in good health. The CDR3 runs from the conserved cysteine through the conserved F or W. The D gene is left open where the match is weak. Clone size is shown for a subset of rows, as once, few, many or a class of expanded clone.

cdr3_nt: TGTGCCAGCAGTTTCCGCGGGACTCCACTATACAATGAGCAGTTCTTC; cdr3_aa: CASSFRGTPLYNEQFF; clone_size: medium-sized; v_call: TRBV28; j_call: TRBJ2-1; d_call: .
cdr3_nt: TGTGCCAGCAGTCCGAGCGGGACCGGGTACAATGAGCAGTTCTTC; cdr3_aa: CASSPSGTGYNEQFF; clone_size: many; v_call: TRBV7-2; j_call: TRBJ2-1; d_call: TRBD2
cdr3_nt: TGCGCCAGCAGCTTGGAAGGTGGAAAGTCGTCGCCCCTCCACTTT; cdr3_aa: CASSLEGGKSSPLHF; clone_size: many; v_call: TRBV5-1; j_call: TRBJ1-6; d_call: .
cdr3_nt: TGTGCCACCAGTGATGGGACAGGGGCATATAATCAGCCCCAGCATTTT; cdr3_aa: CATSDGTGAYNQPQHF; clone_size: medium-sized; v_call: TRBV24-1; j_call: TRBJ1-5; d_call: TRBD1
cdr3_nt: TGTGCCAGCAGCCAAGGGGGCTACGAGCAGTACTTC; cdr3_aa: CASSQGGYEQYF; clone_size: many; v_call: TRBV3-1; j_call: TRBJ2-7; d_call: .
cdr3_nt: TGTGCCAGCAGCTTAGATCAAGGAAGTGAAAAACTGTTTTTT; cdr3_aa: CASSLDQGSEKLFF; clone_size: few; v_call: TRBV7-2; j_call: TRBJ1-4; d_call: .
cdr3_nt: TGCAGTGCGATCAACAGGGAGGGTGGCACAGATACGCAGTATTTT; cdr3_aa: CSAINREGGTDTQYF; clone_size: many; v_call: TRBV20-1; j_call: TRBJ2-3; d_call: .
cdr3_nt: TGTGCCAGCAGCTTACTAGCGGGCACGCAGTATTTT; cdr3_aa: CASSLLAGTQYF; clone_size: few; v_call: TRBV12-3/TRBV12-4; j_call: TRBJ2-3; d_call: TRBD2
cdr3_nt: TGTGCCAGCAGTATGCTTGCAGGGGGCTGGACGGAGACCCAGTACTTC; cdr3_aa: CASSMLAGGWTETQYF; clone_size: .; v_call: TRBV28; j_call: TRBJ2-5; d_call: TRBD1
cdr3_nt: TGTGCCAGCAGTCGCGGGACAGGGGGAGAGACCCAGTACTTC; cdr3_aa: CASSRGTGGETQYF; clone_size: medium-sized; v_call: TRBV12-3/TRBV12-4; j_call: TRBJ2-5; d_call: TRBD1
cdr3_nt: TGCGCCAGCAGCTCCTCTCCGAGCGGGAGTGGAGATACGCAGTATTTT; cdr3_aa: CASSSSPSGSGDTQYF; clone_size: .; v_call: TRBV5-1; j_call: TRBJ2-3; d_call: TRBD2
cdr3_nt: TGTGCCATCAGCTCCGGGGGGCTCTCTGGGGCCAACGTCCTGACTTTC; cdr3_aa: CAISSGGLSGANVLTF; clone_size: many; v_call: TRBV10-3; j_call: TRBJ2-6; d_call: .
cdr3_nt: TGTGCCACCAGTGATGCCGGGACGGAAGAGACCCAGTACTTC; cdr3_aa: CATSDAGTEETQYF; clone_size: medium-sized; v_call: TRBV24-1; j_call: TRBJ2-5; d_call: .
cdr3_nt: TGTGCCAGCAGGAAGACGGTTACGGGGGAAAAACTGTTTTTT; cdr3_aa: CASRKTVTGEKLFF; clone_size: medium-sized; v_call: TRBV2; j_call: TRBJ1-4; d_call: .
cdr3_nt: TGTGCCAGCAGCCAAAGGGGGACAGGGTACAATGAGCAGTTCTTC; cdr3_aa: CASSQRGTGYNEQFF; clone_size: medium-sized; v_call: TRBV3-1; j_call: TRBJ2-1; d_call: TRBD1
cdr3_nt: TGCAGTGCTAGCGGGAGGCACACCGGGGAGCTGTTTTTT; cdr3_aa: CSASGRHTGELFF; clone_size: many; v_call: TRBV20-1; j_call: TRBJ2-2; d_call: TRBD2
cdr3_nt: TGTGCCAGCAGGGACGATAGTGGACTACTGTTTTTT; cdr3_aa: CASRDDSGLLFF; clone_size: few; v_call: TRBV12-3/TRBV12-4; j_call: TRBJ1-4; d_call: .
cdr3_nt: TGTGCCAGCAGCGTAGGAGGGGCGGGTGAAAAACTGTTTTTT; cdr3_aa: CASSVGGAGEKLFF; clone_size: .; v_call: TRBV9; j_call: TRBJ1-4; d_call: .
cdr3_nt: TGCAGCGTTGTCTTCGGCGGGAGACTTGATACGCAGTATTTT; cdr3_aa: CSVVFGGRLDTQYF; clone_size: many; v_call: TRBV29-1; j_call: TRBJ2-3; d_call: TRBD2
cdr3_nt: TGCGCCAGCCGGACAGAGTACGAGCAGTACTTC; cdr3_aa: CASRTEYEQYF; clone_size: many; v_call: TRBV5-1; j_call: TRBJ2-7; d_call: .
cdr3_nt: TGTGCCAGCAGCTTAAGTTCGATCTACGAGCAGTACTTC; cdr3_aa: CASSLSSIYEQYF; clone_size: .; v_call: TRBV7-9; j_call: TRBJ2-7; d_call: .
cdr3_nt: TGCAGTGCTCCTTCGGACAGAGATGGGGGCGAGCAGTACTTC; cdr3_aa: CSAPSDRDGGEQYF; clone_size: .; v_call: TRBV20-1; j_call: TRBJ2-7; d_call: .
cdr3_nt: TGTGCCTGGAGTGCCCAAACGGGTGGCTACACCTTC; cdr3_aa: CAWSAQTGGYTF; clone_size: many; v_call: TRBV30; j_call: TRBJ1-2; d_call: .
cdr3_nt: TGTGCCAGCAGTGATACGGAAGCTTTCTTT; cdr3_aa: CASSDTEAFF; clone_size: many; v_call: TRBV6-1; j_call: TRBJ1-1; d_call: .
cdr3_nt: TGTGCCAGTAGTAAAACCGGTTACGAGCAGTACTTC; cdr3_aa: CASSKTGYEQYF; clone_size: once; v_call: TRBV19; j_call: TRBJ2-7; d_call: .
cdr3_nt: TGTGCCATCAGTGGGTGGACAGGCAATGGCTACACCTTC; cdr3_aa: CAISGWTGNGYTF; clone_size: many; v_call: TRBV10-3; j_call: TRBJ1-2; d_call: TRBD1
cdr3_nt: TGTGCCAGCAGCAAATCGGCTAGCGGTTTAACAGATACGCAGTATTTT; cdr3_aa: CASSKSASGLTDTQYF; clone_size: many; v_call: TRBV11-2; j_call: TRBJ2-3; d_call: TRBD2
cdr3_nt: TGTGCCAGCGGGGGGGCATGGGATGGCTACACCTTC; cdr3_aa: CASGGAWDGYTF; clone_size: medium-sized; v_call: TRBV2; j_call: TRBJ1-2; d_call: .
cdr3_nt: TGTGCCAGCATGGCTAGCGTCTACAATGAGCAGTTCTTC; cdr3_aa: CASMASVYNEQFF; clone_size: many; v_call: TRBV2; j_call: TRBJ2-1; d_call: .
cdr3_nt: TGTGCCAGCAGTGAGCATTTCATGAACACTGAAGCTTTCTTT; cdr3_aa: CASSEHFMNTEAFF; clone_size: many; v_call: TRBV6-1; j_call: TRBJ1-1; d_call: .
cdr3_nt: TGCAGTGCTCCCGGGACTAGAGTCAATGAGCAGTTCTTC; cdr3_aa: CSAPGTRVNEQFF; clone_size: .; v_call: TRBV20-1; j_call: TRBJ2-1; d_call: TRBD2
cdr3_nt: TGCGCCAGCCCGATTTACAGGGCGTTGAATGAGCAGTTCTTC; cdr3_aa: CASPIYRALNEQFF; clone_size: many; v_call: TRBV5-1; j_call: TRBJ2-1; d_call: .
cdr3_nt: TGTGCCAGCAGCTTAGCCCCCCCGGAGACCCAGTACTTC; cdr3_aa: CASSLAPPETQYF; clone_size: medium-sized; v_call: TRBV7-2; j_call: TRBJ2-5; d_call: .
cdr3_nt: TGTGCCAGCAGCTTAGGCTCATCGGGAAACACCATATATTTT; cdr3_aa: CASSLGSSGNTIYF; clone_size: few; v_call: TRBV5-6; j_call: TRBJ1-3; d_call: .
cdr3_nt: TGTGCCAGTAGTACCGGACAAGCAACTAATGAAAAACTGTTTTTT; cdr3_aa: CASSTGQATNEKLFF; clone_size: .; v_call: TRBV19; j_call: TRBJ1-4; d_call: .
cdr3_nt: TGCAGTGCTAGAGATCCCCAGGGATCCTACGAGCAGTACTTC; cdr3_aa: CSARDPQGSYEQYF; clone_size: .; v_call: TRBV20-1; j_call: TRBJ2-7; d_call: .
cdr3_nt: TGTGCCATCAGTGAGCCGCAGGAGTACGAGCAGTACTTC; cdr3_aa: CAISEPQEYEQYF; clone_size: many; v_call: TRBV10-3; j_call: TRBJ2-7; d_call: .
cdr3_nt: TGCAGTGCTAGAGGGCCGCCCGATACGCAGTATTTT; cdr3_aa: CSARGPPDTQYF; clone_size: many; v_call: TRBV20-1; j_call: TRBJ2-3; d_call: .
cdr3_nt: TGTGCCAGCAGCTCCCGGGACAGGGGGACCTACAATGAGCAGTTCTTC; cdr3_aa: CASSSRDRGTYNEQFF; clone_size: medium-sized; v_call: TRBV3-1; j_call: TRBJ2-1; d_call: TRBD1
cdr3_nt: TGTGCCAGCAGCTTAGGGGCTAGTGATGCGCAGTATTTT; cdr3_aa: CASSLGASDAQYF; clone_size: medium-sized; v_call: TRBV7-6; j_call: TRBJ2-3; d_call: .
cdr3_nt: TGTGCCAGCAGCCATCAAGGGTCCTCATATGGCTACACCTTC; cdr3_aa: CASSHQGSSYGYTF; clone_size: .; v_call: TRBV3-1; j_call: TRBJ1-2; d_call: .
cdr3_nt: TGTGCCACCGAAAGCGGCAGGGGCACAGATACGCAGTATTTT; cdr3_aa: CATESGRGTDTQYF; clone_size: medium-sized; v_call: TRBV15; j_call: TRBJ2-3; d_call: .
cdr3_nt: TGCGCCAGCGGGGTCAGGGGAACAGACACTGAAGCTTTCTTT; cdr3_aa: CASGVRGTDTEAFF; clone_size: many; v_call: TRBV5-1; j_call: TRBJ1-1; d_call: .
cdr3_nt: TGTGCCAGCAGCTTACGTACCCGGGACAGGGGCTACAATGAGCAGTTCTTC; cdr3_aa: CASSLRTRDRGYNEQFF; clone_size: many; v_call: TRBV11-2; j_call: TRBJ2-1; d_call: TRBD1
cdr3_nt: TGCAGCGTTGCTCTGACTAGCGGAATCACAGATACGCAGTATTTT; cdr3_aa: CSVALTSGITDTQYF; clone_size: medium-sized; v_call: TRBV29-1; j_call: TRBJ2-3; d_call: TRBD2
cdr3_nt: TGTGCCAGCAGCTTATTTTTAGGGGGGAATCAGCCCCAGCATTTT; cdr3_aa: CASSLFLGGNQPQHF; clone_size: few; v_call: TRBV7-2; j_call: TRBJ1-5; d_call: .
cdr3_nt: TGCGCCAGCAGCTTCAACACCGGGGAGCTGTTTTTT; cdr3_aa: CASSFNTGELFF; clone_size: medium-sized; v_call: TRBV5-1; j_call: TRBJ2-2; d_call: .
cdr3_nt: TGTGCCTGGAGTAGACAGGGGGCGTCCGAGCAGTACTTC; cdr3_aa: CAWSRQGASEQYF; clone_size: medium-sized; v_call: TRBV30; j_call: TRBJ2-7; d_call: TRBD1
cdr3_nt: TGCGCCAGCAGCTTGGAAGGCTATGGCTACACCTTC; cdr3_aa: CASSLEGYGYTF; clone_size: .; v_call: TRBV5-1; j_call: TRBJ1-2; d_call: .
cdr3_nt: TGTGCCAGCAGCCCGGGACAGATCCGAGATAGGCAGTTCTTC; cdr3_aa: CASSPGQIRDRQFF; clone_size: few; v_call: TRBV7-2; j_call: TRBJ2-1; d_call: TRBD1
cdr3_nt: TGTGCCAGCAGCATCAGACAACCGGGACTAGCGGGAGACCGGAGCTCCTACGAGCAGTACTTC; cdr3_aa: CASSIRQPGLAGDRSSYEQYF; clone_size: .; v_call: TRBV12-3/TRBV12-4; j_call: TRBJ2-7; d_call: TRBD2